This TCR beta chain was observed in a study of OX40 agonist ivuxolimab in advanced cancers. The study's findings and limits: Among T cells, CD8+ cells averaged more expanded clones than CD4+ cells. Dose levels from 0.1 to 3.0 mg/kg saw CD4+ and CD8+ blood T cells expand clonally by week 6. What antigens the expanded peripheral T cells recognized was never established.

Baseline was the first blood sampling point, followed by cycle 4 day 1 and cycle 7 day 1. Concerning this clone: What it recognizes is unknown.

Using immunoSEQ multiplex PCR, the repertoire was profiled, and TCRdb retains in-frame clones only, with some absent. The sample contains 60,000 to 75,000 clones, 84% of which appear only once. The sequences come from CD4+ or CD8+ T cells sorted from blood, collected in a trial of the OX40 agonist ivuxolimab. The receptor's source is an adult with an advanced solid tumor such as melanoma, head and neck, liver or kidney cancer.

CDR3 nucleotides: TGTGCCAGTAGTAGCGACAGGGTAGAACGCTATGGCTACACCTTC. Translated, it gives CASSSDRVERYGYTF. The chain joins TRBV19 to TRBJ1-2; 7 positions agree with TRBD1. The V gene end was trimmed by 4 bases and the J gene end by 4 bases; junction bases not matched to a gene: 9. The CDR3 totals 15 residues. Germline V gives CDR1 LNHDA, CDR2 SQIVND (reference sequence). The variable domain in full, with the rest retrieved from reference TRBV19 and TRBJ1-2, is DGGITQSPKYLFRKEGQNVTLSCEQNLNHDAMYWYRQDPGQGLRLIYYSQIVNDFQKGDIAEGYSVSREKKESFPLTVTSAQKNPTAFYLCASSSDRVERYGYTFGSGTRLTVV.